One and the same sample provided the 26 T cell receptor beta chains below, sequenced in a study of blood T cell repertoires in COVID-19 (TCRdb year 2020). Libraries were prepared through the immunoSEQ multiplex PCR assay. TCRdb stores this immuneACCESS table with in-frame sequences only. Part of the clones is absent; in the studies checked, under half of the shortfall reflects unresolved V genes, and no reason is known for the rest. The sample yields 200,000 to 300,000 clones; around nine tenths were counted once. Around 3.2% of the sample rests with the top ten. Sample: PBMCs or T cells enriched from blood (not recorded which). These receptors came from a woman in her thirties or forties who had been exposed to COVID-19.

The V and J genes are TRBV5-4 and TRBJ2-3; maybe TRBD2 (6 bases). V lost 2 bases and J 0 bases, leaving 10 bases between the germline ends. The CDR3 length is 15 residues. In germline, CDR1 is SGHNT, CDR2 YYREEE (reference sequence). The CDR3 protein is CASSFRSGSTDTQYF. The CDR3 DNA reads as TGTGCCAGCAGCTTTCGTAGCGGAAGCACAGATACGCAGTATTTT.

The V gene is TRBV18, the J gene TRBJ1-2; 7 bases align to TRBD1. This CDR3 is 15 amino acids long. Germline V gene data show CDR1 as KGHSH and CDR2 as LQKENI. V shed 3 bases and J 0 bases; nucleotides not matched to a gene: 4. As DNA, the CDR3 is TGTGCCAGCTCACCCGGGACAGAAGCTAACTATGGCTACACCTTC. Encoded protein: CASSPGTEANYGYTF.

V and J are TRBV12-3 or TRBV12-4 and TRBJ1-2; 7 bases align to TRBD1. The junction had 2 bases not matched to a gene; V was cut back by 3 bases and J by 4 bases. The CDR3 contains 13 residues. The CDR3: CASSFGTVYGYTF. CDR3 nucleotides: TGTGCCAGCAGTTTTGGGACAGTCTATGGCTACACCTTC.

The chain carries TRBV6-5 and TRBJ2-7, with a possible D match to TRBD2 (5 bases). The CDR3 runs to 15 residues. Germline V gene data show CDR1 as MNHEY and CDR2 as SVGAGI. Trimming took off 7 bases at V and 4 bases at J, with 20 bases between the two ends. The CDR3 bases are TGTGCCAGCACTGTGGGGAGTGGGTTTGGGTACGAGCAGTACGTC. Its translation is CASTVGSGFGYEQYV.

This sequence joins TRBV15 and TRBJ2-5, with 10 bases that match TRBD2. After removal of 2 bases from V and 1 base from J, the junction contained 19 bases not matched to a gene. The CDR3 has 21 residues. Germline CDR1 LNHNV, CDR2 YYDKDF (reference sequence). As DNA, the CDR3 is TGTGCCACCAGCAGATTAGCTGGGAGGGCTAGCGGGAGAGGACTCCAAGAGACCCAGTACTTC. Amino acids: CATSRLAGRASGRGLQETQYF.

The V gene is TRBV4-2, the J gene TRBJ1-1; maybe TRBD1 (6 bases). Germline CDR1 reads LGHNA; CDR2 reads YNFKEQ. The CDR3 has 16 residues. Trimming removed 0 bases at V and 5 bases at J, with 16 bases between. The CDR3 here is CASSQDLVGAWTEAFF. As DNA, the CDR3 is TGTGCCAGCAGCCAAGATCTGGTGGGGGCGTGGACTGAAGCTTTCTTT.

The rearrangement links TRBV7-2 to TRBJ1-1, with a weak D call TRBD1 (5 bases). This CDR3 region has 14 residues. Germline V gene lookup returns CDR1 SGHTA and CDR2 FQGNSA. Trimming took 6 bases from V and 5 from J, leaving 16 bases between them. This CDR3 is CASRTTVTETEAFF. For the CDR3, the DNA is TGTGCCAGCAGGACGACAGTGACTGAGACTGAAGCTTTCTTT.

This rearrangement joins TRBV19 to TRBJ1-1; 10 nucleotides match TRBD1. The trim removed 8 bases at V and 2 bases at J, leaving 11 bases unmatched. CDR3 length: 16 residues. CDR1 and CDR2 from the germline V gene are LNHDA and SQIVND (reference sequence). CDR3 sequence: CASRRQGALRNTEAFF. The CDR3 bases are TGTGCCAGTCGAAGACAGGGGGCGTTGAGAAACACTGAAGCTTTCTTT.

The J gene is TRBJ2-1, the V gene TRBV4-3; 7 bases agree with TRBD2. Germline assignment: CDR1 LGHNA and CDR2 YSLEER. V dropped 0 bases and J dropped 4; count of bases not matched to a gene: 6. The CDR3 covers 16 residues. CDR3: CASSQDLASGYNEQFF. The CDR3 DNA follows: TGCGCCAGCAGCCAAGATCTGGCTAGCGGTTACAATGAGCAGTTCTTC.

The J gene is TRBJ1-6, the V gene TRBV11-2; D not resolved. The germline gives CDR1 SGHAT, CDR2 FQNNGV. This CDR3 region has 16 residues. The V end was cut by 2 bases, the J end by 7 bases, with 15 bases between. The CDR3 DNA sequence: TGTGCCAGCAGCTTAAGTCCCTCCGAGAAGAATTCACCCCTCCACTTT. Amino acid sequence: CASSLSPSEKNSPLHF. The whole variable domain, remainder taken from reference TRBV11-2 and TRBJ1-6, is EAGVAQSPRYKIIEKRQSVAFWCNPISGHATLYWYQQILGQGPKLLIQFQNNGVVDDSQLPKDRFSAERLKGVDSTLKIQPAKLEDSAVYLCASSLSPSEKNSPLHFGNGTRLTVT.

The chain uses TRBV7-8 and TRBJ1-6, with D perhaps matching TRBD1 (5 bases). CDR1 and CDR2 from the germline V gene are SGHVS and FQNEAQ. CDR3 length equals 16 residues. Trimming stripped 1 base from V and 8 bases from J, with 15 bases between. The chain's CDR3 is CASSLGRVRVYSPLHF. Written as DNA, the CDR3 is TGTGCCAGCAGCTTAGGGAGGGTCAGGGTTTATTCACCCCTCCACTTT. The full variable domain, rest sourced from reference TRBV7-8 and TRBJ1-6, is GAGVSQSPRYKVAKRGQDVALRCDPISGHVSLFWYQQALGQGPEFLTYFQNEAQLDKSGLPSDRFFAERPEGSVSTLKIQRTQQEDSAVYLCASSLGRVRVYSPLHFGNGTRLTVT.

The CDR3 sequence: CASRSLGKSSNEQFF. The CDR3 nucleotides are TGTGCCAGCAGAAGCCTCGGGAAGTCGTCCAACGAGCAGTTCTTC. V usage is TRBV28 and J usage is TRBJ2-1, with D tentatively TRBD2 (5 bases). Germline CDR1 MDHEN, CDR2 SYDVKM. Trimming removed 6 bases from V and 10 bases from J, with 22 bases in between. The CDR3 runs 15 residues.

The J gene is TRBJ2-3, the V gene TRBV12-3 or TRBV12-4; TRBD2 might be the D (5 bases). The CDR3 length is 12 residues. V lost 5 bases and J lost 6, with 9 bases in between. In DNA form, the CDR3 reads TGTGCCAGCAGTCTCAGGAGGGATACGCAGTATTTT. It translates to CASSLRRDTQYF.

This sequence joins TRBV5-1 and TRBJ2-7; tentatively, D is TRBD1 (7 bases). This CDR3 is 14 amino acids long. The germline V and J ends were trimmed by 4 bases and 2 bases, with 13 bases remaining between them. Looked up from germline, CDR1 is SGHRS and CDR2 is YFSETQ. CDR3 region: CASSPEGQTYEQYF. CDR3 coding DNA: TGCGCCAGCAGCCCGGAGGGACAGACCTACGAGCAGTACTTC.

The chain has TRBV12-3 or TRBV12-4 and TRBJ2-1, with D perhaps TRBD2 (5 bases). The CDR3 runs to 12 residues. The V end was cut by 7 bases, the J end by 7 bases, with 11 bases between. The DNA for the CDR3 is TGTGCCAGCAAACTAGGGCAGAATGAGCAGTTCTTC. Translated, it gives CASKLGQNEQFF.

The genes are TRBV10-3 and TRBJ1-1; D perhaps matches TRBD1 (5 bases). Trimming left V 10 bases short and J 4 bases short, with 19 bases between. CDR1 is ENHRY and CDR2 is SYGVKD in the germline V gene. The CDR3 loop spans 14 amino acids. DNA of the CDR3: TGTGCCACCACAAGCCGGGTCGGGGGCACTGAAGCTTTCTTT. Translated: CATTSRVGGTEAFF.

About this clone: An end of the junction differs from the germline gene, which may be a read error. The chain recombines TRBV15 with TRBJ2-1; 7 nucleotides line up with TRBD1. CDR3 length: 15 residues. Germline V lookup: CDR1 LNHNV, CDR2 YYDKDF (reference sequence). CDR3: CATSGDRAAYNEQFF. Written as DNA, the CDR3 is TGTGCCACCAGCGGAGACAGGGCAGCCTACAATGAGCAGTTCTTC.

The chain employs TRBV2 and TRBJ1-3, with TRBD1 matching 7 bases. This CDR3 contains 15 residues. CDR1 SNHLY and CDR2 FYNNEI come from the germline V gene. J gave up 0 bases and V 7 bases, and 6 bases lay outside the gene matches. The CDR3 bases are TGTGCCAGCACGGGACAGCTCTTCTCTGGAAACACCATATATTTT. Its protein is CASTGQLFSGNTIYF.

V gene TRBV24-1 combines with J gene TRBJ2-7; 9 nucleotides align to TRBD1. The germline CDR1 and CDR2 sequences are KGHDR and SFDVKD. The CDR3 spans 13 residues. V shed 7 bases and J 6 bases; nucleotides not matched to a gene: 6. The CDR3 protein is CATSPGQGREQYV. CDR3 DNA: TGTGCCACCAGCCCGGGACAGGGTCGCGAGCAGTACGTC.

The chain links TRBV6-1 to TRBJ2-6, with TRBD1 matching over 8 bases. V shed 3 bases and J 0 bases; nucleotides not matched to a gene: 10. Germline CDR1 reads MNHNS; CDR2 reads SASEGT. The CDR3 totals 19 residues. The CDR3 DNA reads TGTGCCAGCAGTGAGGACAGGGTTTTGCTTGCCTCTGGGGCCAACGTCCTGACTTTC. Amino acid sequence: CASSEDRVLLASGANVLTF.

The V and J genes are TRBV5-1 and TRBJ2-7; tentatively, D is TRBD2 (7 bases). CDR3 size: 15 residues. Deletions cut 0 bases from V and 3 bases from J, with 13 bases between. Germline V gene data show CDR1 as SGHRS and CDR2 as YFSETQ. CDR3: CASSLVGGGYYEQYF. The CDR3 region has the DNA TGCGCCAGCAGCTTGGTAGGCGGGGGCTACTACGAGCAGTACTTC.

The count of this clone is one. This chain joins TRBV13 and TRBJ2-7, with a weak D call TRBD2 (5 bases). This CDR3 has 15 amino acids. Between the trimmed V and J ends, which lost 5 bases and 6 bases, there was a span of 20 bases. Germline CDR1 and CDR2: PRHDT and FYEKMQ (reference sequence). The CDR3 bases are TGTGCCAGCAGCGGACGTCTCCCTCACCGGGGCGAGCAGTACGTC. Translated: CASSGRLPHRGEQYV.

The chain has TRBV3-1 (or the pseudogene TRBV3-2) and TRBJ1-2; TRBD1 is a possible D gene (6 bases). Between the trimmed V and J ends, which lost 4 bases and 7 bases, there was a span of 13 bases. Germline V CDR1 and CDR2: LGHDT, YNNKEL (reference sequence). The CDR3 sequence is 13 residues long. The CDR3 is CASSPTGIGGYTF. CDR3 coding DNA: TGTGCCAGCAGCCCGACAGGTATCGGTGGCTACACCTTC.

The chain combines TRBV5-1 with TRBJ1-6; D call uncertain. This CDR3 is built from 16 residues. Trimming cost V 0 bases and J 1 base, with 8 bases left between them. The germline gives CDR1 SGHRS, CDR2 YFSETQ. This chain's CDR3 is CASSLEEGSYNSPLHF. The CDR3 coding sequence is TGCGCCAGCAGCTTGGAAGAGGGATCCTATAATTCACCCCTCCACTTT.

The rearrangement joins TRBV6-2 or TRBV6-3 to TRBJ2-7, with TRBD1 matching over 9 bases. The CDR3 has 16 amino acids. The junction had 5 bases not matched to a gene; V was cut back by 0 bases and J by 2 bases. Per the germline V gene, CDR1 is MNHEY and CDR2 is SVGEGT. For the CDR3, the DNA is TGTGCCAGCAGTTACTCGTGGGACAGGGTAACCTACGAGCAGTACTTC. Amino acid sequence: CASSYSWDRVTYEQYF.

The genes are TRBV4-1 and TRBJ2-3; 10 bases align to TRBD2. This CDR3 spans 16 amino acids. Germline V gene sequence: CDR1 MGHRA, CDR2 YSYEKL. Trimming removed 8 bases from V and 8 bases from J; junction bases left unmatched: 16. For the CDR3, the DNA is TGCGCCAGCCAGATTGCGGCTAGCGGGAGTCGGGGTACGCAGTATTTT. Translating it yields CASQIAASGSRGTQYF.